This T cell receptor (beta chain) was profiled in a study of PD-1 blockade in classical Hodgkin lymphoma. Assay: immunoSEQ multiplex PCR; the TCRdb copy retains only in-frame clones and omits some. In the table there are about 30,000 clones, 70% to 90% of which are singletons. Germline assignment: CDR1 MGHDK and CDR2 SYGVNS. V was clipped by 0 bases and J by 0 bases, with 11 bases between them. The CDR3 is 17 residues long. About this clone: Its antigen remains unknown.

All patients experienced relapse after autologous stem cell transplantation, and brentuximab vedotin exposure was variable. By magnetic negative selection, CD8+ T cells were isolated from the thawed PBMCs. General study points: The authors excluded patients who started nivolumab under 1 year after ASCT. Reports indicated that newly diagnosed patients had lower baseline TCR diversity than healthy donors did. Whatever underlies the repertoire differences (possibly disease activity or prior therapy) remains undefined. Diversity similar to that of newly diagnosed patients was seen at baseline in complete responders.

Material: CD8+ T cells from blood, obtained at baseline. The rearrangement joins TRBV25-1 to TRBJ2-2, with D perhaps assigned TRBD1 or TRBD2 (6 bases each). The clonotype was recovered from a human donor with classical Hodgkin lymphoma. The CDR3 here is CASSEYKEGANTGELFF. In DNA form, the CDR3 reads TGTGCCAGCAGTGAATATAAGGAGGGGGCGAACACCGGGGAGCTGTTTTTT.